This T cell receptor (beta chain) originates from a study of blood T cell repertoires in COVID-19. For the study at large: Nucleic acid was either cDNA or gDNA, and it came from T cells, B-cell-depleted T cells, or PBMCs.

The germline V gene encodes CDR1 SGHTA and CDR2 FQGNSA. The V segment lost 3 bases and the J segment 5 bases; nucleotides outside the gene matches: 5. The CDR3 contains 15 residues. Some clones are missing from TCRdb's copy, which holds only in-frame ones; the method was immunoSEQ multiplex PCR. The table lists a few hundred thousand clones, roughly 90% of them singletons. Seattle's enrolled individuals joined amid active infection and were then monitored longitudinally. The sequenced material came from peripheral blood. The chain combines TRBV7-2 with TRBJ1-2; TRBD1 matches at 11 bases. The receptor's source is a woman aged 55-75 years with COVID-19, enrolled during active disease. The CDR3 reads CASSFGQGAPYGYTF. DNA of the CDR3: TGTGCCAGCAGCTTCGGACAGGGGGCGCCGTATGGCTACACCTTC.